This T cell receptor (beta chain) was captured in a study of blood T cell repertoires in COVID-19. The overall study: From the United States, Italy and Spain came samples of acute and convalescent COVID-19. T cells, B-cell-depleted T cells, or PBMCs supplied cDNA or gDNA.

In the authors' workflow: Researchers report that nucleated cell counts were estimated from reference gene primer amplification. The table came from immunoSEQ multiplex PCR; TCRdb's copy has only in-frame clones and leaves some out. The V and J calls and the clone size are those of that table, but D and trimming were determined from the DNA. The data hold about 59,000 clones, with 79% observed a single time. Germline V gene data show CDR1 as SQVTM and CDR2 as ANQGSEA. V lost 5 bases to trimming and J lost 9 bases; unmatched junction nucleotides: 1. There are 12 residues in the CDR3. The V call is TRBV29-1, the J call TRBJ2-1, with 13 bases lining up with TRBD2. The sample was peripheral blood. This receptor was identified in a man between 60 and 75 years old with acute or convalescent COVID-19. The CDR3 reads CSVRLAGGEQFF. In DNA form, the CDR3 reads TGCAGCGTTAGACTAGCGGGGGGTGAGCAGTTCTTC.